Below, 21 T cell receptor beta chains from the same sample are listed, as sequenced in a study of regulatory T cells in long-lasting Graves disease. CDR3 regions were amplified by Arm-PCR using iRepertoire HTBI primers to build TCR beta libraries. MiXCR, run by TCRdb on the multiplex PCR reads, gives a single entry per CDR3 protein. The table records approximately 560,000 distinct CDR3 sequences, 15% to 20% of them present only once. Stated time point: newly diagnosed GD, antithyroid drugs for less than 3 months. PBMCs provided the RNA from which the TCR library was made. This sample was shared with a second study, whose subject was T cells in Graves' hyperthyroidism and ophthalmopathy.

This sample comprised peripheral blood mononuclear cells (PBMCs), obtained at new diagnosis, from a patient treated with antithyroid drugs. The receptors come from a man aged 18-30 years with Graves disease.

This clonotype was detected a few times. CDR3 sequence: CASSLAQGSGGYTF. The CDR3 DNA reads as TGCGCCAGCAGCTTGGCCCAGGGGTCGGGAGGCTACACCTTC. J is TRBJ1-2 and V is TRBV5-1; weak D call: TRBD1 (6 bases). V was pared by 0 bases and J by 8 bases, with 14 bases between. Germline CDR1 and CDR2: SGHRS and YFSETQ. The CDR3 consists of 14 residues.

The chain uses TRBV7-3 and TRBJ2-1; D may be TRBD1 (5 bases). This CDR3 comprises 13 residues. Trimming removed 5 bases from V and 5 bases from J, with 10 bases in between. Germline loops: CDR1 SGHTA, CDR2 FQGTGA. The chain's CDR3 is CASSDLGHNEQFF. CDR3 nucleotides: TGTGCCAGCAGCGACCTGGGGCACAATGAGCAGTTCTTC.

V and J are TRBV10-1 and TRBJ1-5; D gene unclear. The CDR3 consists of 15 residues. The germline CDR1 and CDR2 sequences are WNHNN and SYGVQD (reference sequence). V dropped 3 bases and J dropped 0 bases, with 9 bases sitting between them. CDR3 DNA sequence: TGCGCCAGCAGTGAAGAGGAGTATAGCAATCAGCCCCAGCATTTT. It is translated as CASSEEEYSNQPQHF.

This clonotype was counted only a few times. This chain joins TRBV7-9 and TRBJ2-5, with D tentatively TRBD1 (6 bases). The CDR3 sequence is 15 residues long. V was clipped by 5 bases and J by 2 bases, with 15 bases between them. Germline CDR1 and CDR2: SEHNR and FQNEAQ (reference sequence). In nucleotides, the CDR3 is TGTGCCAGCAGCAAATACGGGACACGACAAGAGACCCAGTACTTC. Translating it yields CASSKYGTRQETQYF.

The chain joins TRBV28 to TRBJ1-3; D is undetermined. CDR1 is MDHEN and CDR2 is SYDVKM in the germline V gene. Trimming shortened V by 8 bases and J by 2 bases, and 16 bases separated the two germline ends. The CDR3 length is 15 residues. CDR3 residues: CASLTQGLTGNTIYF. In nucleotides, the CDR3 is TGTGCCAGCCTCACACAAGGGTTAACTGGAAACACCATATATTTT.

The table lists this clonotype with many counts. The chain couples TRBV30 to TRBJ1-1; D is possibly TRBD1 (5 bases). V was pared by 3 bases and J by 4 bases, with 12 bases between. This CDR3 has 13 residues. CDR1 and CDR2 (germline): GTSNPN, SVGIG (reference sequence). The CDR3 here is CAWRRGGSTEAFF. In DNA form, the CDR3 reads TGTGCCTGGAGACGGGGGGGGAGCACTGAAGCTTTCTTT. The full variable domain, its missing parts supplied by reference TRBV30 and TRBJ1-1, is SQTIHQWPATLVQPVGSPLSLECTVEGTSNPNLYWYRQAAGRGLQLLFYSVGIGQISSEVPQNLSASRPQDRQFILSSKKLLLSDSGFYLCAWRRGGSTEAFFGQGTRLTVV.

This clonotype was detected ten times or more. The chain has TRBV20-1 and TRBJ2-7, with D perhaps TRBD2 (6 bases). Trimming took off 3 bases at V and 5 bases at J, with 14 bases between the two ends. CDR1 and CDR2 (germline): DFQATT, SNEGSKA (reference sequence). The length of the CDR3 is 13 residues. The DNA for the CDR3 is TGCAGTGCTAGGGGCCGGAGGGTCAACGAGCAGTACTTC. The encoded protein is CSARGRRVNEQYF.

This clonotype was seen many times. The rearrangement links TRBV2 to TRBJ1-5; the D is unclear. The V gene's germline CDR1 is SNHLY and CDR2 FYNNEI. The CDR3 is 13 amino acids. V lost 2 bases to trimming and J lost 0 bases, with 2 bases between them. This CDR3 is CASSETSNQPQHF. CDR3 coding DNA: TGTGCCAGCAGTGAAACTAGCAATCAGCCCCAGCATTTT.

Ten or more counts support this clonotype. CDR3 sequence: CASTLSGTGGYTQYF. CDR3 coding DNA: TGTGCCAGCACTCTTTCCGGGACTGGAGGATATACGCAGTATTTT. This sequence joins TRBV27 and TRBJ1-1; TRBD2 is a possible D gene (6 bases). TRBJ2-3 explains the end of the DNA better; the J call may be wrong. From germline, CDR1 is MNHEY and CDR2 SMNVEV (reference sequence). The CDR3 loop spans 15 amino acids.

This clonotype was seen a few times. The genes are TRBV7-3 and TRBJ2-2; TRBD2 matches at 14 bases. The CDR3 runs 18 residues. Germline lookup yields CDR1 SGHTA and CDR2 FQGTGA. V lost 5 bases and J lost 4; bases outside the gene matches: 9. CDR3 protein: CASSPTGTSGSRTGELFF. The CDR3 bases are TGTGCCAGCAGCCCCACCGGGACTAGCGGGAGTCGCACCGGGGAGCTGTTTTTT.

This clonotype was detected many times. The rearrangement uses TRBV6-1 and TRBJ2-5, with TRBD1 matching 7 bases. Germline-derived CDR1 and CDR2 are MNHNS and SASEGT. V lost 7 bases to trimming and J lost 2 bases; unmatched junction nucleotides: 10. CDR3 length: 15 residues. The CDR3 DNA reads as TGTGCCAGCACCTACGGACAGGCTGGGCAAGAGACCCAGTACTTC. Its translation: CASTYGQAGQETQYF.

At least ten counts were recorded for this clonotype. V is TRBV2 and J is TRBJ2-1; D is unclear. The germline CDR1 and CDR2 sequences are SNHLY and FYNNEI. The CDR3 loop spans 12 amino acids. Trimming removed 2 bases from V and 7 bases from J, with 6 bases in between. CDR3 residues: CASSESVNEQFF. The CDR3 nucleotides read TGTGCCAGCAGTGAATCGGTAAATGAGCAGTTCTTC.

This clonotype was seen ten or more times. The chain uses TRBV28 and TRBJ1-3; no reliable D call. Germline CDR1 is MDHEN and CDR2 is SYDVKM. V was shortened by 8 bases and J by 0 bases, with 14 bases between the two germline ends. CDR3 length: 15 amino acids. CDR3 in DNA: TGTGCCAGCCGGGCGGGTTTAGGCTCTGGAAACACCATATATTTT. Its translation: CASRAGLGSGNTIYF.

V and J are TRBV6-1 and TRBJ2-5; tentative D call: TRBD2 (6 bases). The CDR3 is made up of 14 amino acids. Deletions cut 6 bases from V and 3 bases from J, with 14 bases between. Germline V lookup: CDR1 MNHNS, CDR2 SASEGT. CDR3 in amino acids: CASSGGASEETQYF. DNA for the CDR3: TGTGCCAGCAGCGGAGGGGCGTCGGAAGAGACCCAGTACTTC.

This clonotype has at least ten counts. The chain is built from TRBV11-3 and TRBJ2-3, with D uncertain. The V gene's germline CDR1 is SGHNT and CDR2 YENEEA. The ends were cut back, 0 bases at V and 6 bases at J, with 10 bases in the middle. This CDR3 is 14 amino acids long. The CDR3 loop is CASSLDRGGDTQYF. The CDR3 DNA reads TGTGCCAGCAGCTTAGATCGAGGCGGCGATACGCAGTATTTT.

The V gene is TRBV29-1, the J gene TRBJ2-1; TRBD1 or TRBD2 may be the D gene (5 bases each). The CDR3 spans 13 residues. Germline CDR1 reads SQVTM; CDR2 reads ANQGSEA. The CDR3 protein is CRADSGSYNEQFF. In DNA, the CDR3 is TGCAGGGCCGACAGCGGTTCCTACAATGAGCAGTTCTTC.

This clonotype occurred a few times. This chain links TRBV19 with TRBJ1-1; 8 nucleotides match TRBD1. Trimming removed 9 bases from V and 1 base from J; junction bases left unmatched: 10. Germline loops: CDR1 LNHDA, CDR2 SQIVND (reference sequence). The CDR3 is 15 residues long. This CDR3 is CASQETGGANTEAFF. In DNA form, the CDR3 reads TGTGCCAGCCAGGAAACAGGGGGGGCGAACACTGAAGCTTTCTTT.

This clonotype has at least ten counts. The genes are TRBV20-1 and TRBJ2-1, with 9 bases aligning to TRBD2. CDR1 and CDR2 (germline): DFQATT, SNEGSKA (reference sequence). This CDR3 is 14 amino acids long. V lost 7 bases, J lost 8 bases, and 12 bases stayed unmatched. CDR3 amino acids: CSESKREAQYEQFF. DNA for the CDR3: TGCAGTGAAAGTAAGCGGGAGGCACAATATGAGCAGTTCTTC.

This clonotype was observed at least ten times. The chain recombines TRBV27 with TRBJ1-1; D is uncertain. Per germline, CDR1 MNHEY and CDR2 SMNVEV (reference sequence). V was pared by 4 bases and J by 2 bases, with 17 bases between. This CDR3 is built from 16 residues. CDR3 DNA: TGTGCCAGCAGTTCCCTCGCCAGGATAGGTAACACTGAAGCTTTCTTT. It is translated as CASSSLARIGNTEAFF.

This clonotype was seen at least ten times. The genes are TRBV27 and TRBJ1-2, with TRBD1 identical over 7 bases. This CDR3 is 15 amino acids long. Germline-derived CDR1 and CDR2 are MNHEY and SMNVEV (reference sequence). The V gene end was trimmed by 4 bases and the J gene end by 4 bases; junction bases not matched to a gene: 9. CDR3 protein: CASSSSGTDLYGYTF. CDR3 nucleotides: TGTGCCAGCAGTTCCTCCGGGACAGACCTCTATGGCTACACCTTC.

The chain employs TRBV5-1 and TRBJ2-7; D is tentatively TRBD1 or TRBD2 (5 bases each). The CDR3 consists of 15 residues. Between the trimmed V and J ends, which lost 0 bases and 4 bases, there was a span of 14 bases. Germline-derived CDR1 and CDR2 are SGHRS and YFSETQ. The CDR3 DNA reads TGCGCCAGCAGCTTGGAAACCCCGAGGGGATACGAGCAGTACTTC. Translated, it gives CASSLETPRGYEQYF.